This entry lists 29 T cell receptor beta chains sequenced from one sample in a study of blood T cell repertoires in COVID-19. Libraries were prepared by immunoSEQ multiplex PCR; TCRdb keeps only in-frame clonotypes and omits some of them. The sample gives just over 250,000 clones, about 85% of which show up once; less than 5% is in the top ten. Sample: peripheral blood. The receptors were gathered from a man in his fifties or sixties who had recovered from COVID-19.

The rearrangement uses TRBV27 and TRBJ1-2, with a possible D match to TRBD1 (6 bases). The length of the CDR3 is 15 residues. The V end lost 6 bases, the J end lost 5 bases, and 19 bases lay between the germline ends. Germline V gives CDR1 MNHEY, CDR2 SMNVEV (reference sequence). The CDR3 reads CASSLGRGGLYGYTF. CDR3 in DNA: TGTGCCAGCAGCCTAGGTAGGGGGGGCCTGTATGGCTACACCTTC.

This clone has a single count. The chain links TRBV19 to TRBJ2-7; 8 nucleotides match TRBD1. With V trimmed by 3 bases and J by 2 bases, 6 bases remained unmatched. The germline CDR1 and CDR2 sequences are LNHDA and SQIVND (reference sequence). The CDR3 has 15 amino acids. CDR3 bases: TGTGCCAGTAGTATTGGACAGGGATCAGCCTACGAGCAGTACTTC. Translating gives CASSIGQGSAYEQYF. The full variable domain, with the rest looked up from reference TRBV19 and TRBJ2-7, is DGGITQSPKYLFRKEGQNVTLSCEQNLNHDAMYWYRQDPGQGLRLIYYSQIVNDFQKGDIAEGYSVSREKKESFPLTVTSAQKNPTAFYLCASSIGQGSAYEQYFGPGTRLTVT.

Comment on this clone: The sample contains more than one DNA sequence encoding this CDR3. The chain joins TRBV4-1 to TRBJ1-4; 7 bases fit TRBD1. Germline CDR1 reads MGHRA; CDR2 reads YSYEKL. CDR3 size: 16 residues. Unmatched junction bases numbered 7, after V lost 4 bases and J lost 2 bases. CDR3 DNA: TGCGCCAGCAGCCTCAGAGCAGGGGGTACTAATGAAAAACTGTTTTTT. It encodes CASSLRAGGTNEKLFF.

The chain is built from TRBV7-9 and TRBJ2-3; D is unresolved. Germline V gene data show CDR1 as SEHNR and CDR2 as FQNEAQ (reference sequence). The length of the CDR3 is 12 residues. Between the trimmed V and J ends, which lost 5 bases and 5 bases, there was a span of 8 bases. The CDR3 bases are TGTGCCAGCAGCCCTCGTTTAGATACGCAGTATTTT. Encoded protein: CASSPRLDTQYF.

The rearrangement uses TRBV6-6 and TRBJ1-5; unclear D gene. Looked up from germline, CDR1 is MNHNY and CDR2 is SVGAGI (reference sequence). This CDR3 is 11 amino acids long. V was trimmed by 8 bases and J by 2 bases, leaving 4 bases between them. The CDR3: CASAGNQPQHF. The CDR3 nucleotides read TGTGCCAGCGCGGGCAATCAGCCCCAGCATTTT.

The rearrangement links TRBV7-2 to TRBJ2-7; maybe TRBD2 (6 bases). Germline V CDR1 and CDR2: SGHTA, FQGNSA. The CDR3 length is 13 residues. Trimming cost V 5 bases and J 6 bases, with 14 bases left between them. DNA of the CDR3: TGTGCCAGCAGCCGGGACTTTAGCAGCGAGCAGTACTTC. It translates to CASSRDFSSEQYF.

The rearrangement uses TRBV5-6 and TRBJ1-2; tentative D call: TRBD1 (6 bases). The germline V and J ends were trimmed by 4 bases and 8 bases, with 12 bases remaining between them. The CDR3 totals 12 residues. Germline V gene data show CDR1 as SGHDT and CDR2 as YYEEEE. The CDR3 reads CASSPRGSGYTF. DNA for the CDR3: TGTGCCAGCAGCCCGAGGGGGTCCGGCTACACCTTC.

This clone was seen once. The J gene is TRBJ1-4, the V gene TRBV5-1, with TRBD1 matching over 8 bases. The V gene end was trimmed by 4 bases and the J gene end by 5 bases; junction bases not matched to a gene: 4. The V gene's germline CDR1 is SGHRS and CDR2 YFSETQ. CDR3 size: 14 residues. CDR3 region: CASSRTGPNEKLFF. Here the CDR3 DNA reads TGCGCCAGCAGCCGGACAGGGCCCAATGAAAAACTGTTTTTT. The variable domain in full, completed from reference TRBV5-1 and TRBJ1-4, reads KAGVTQTPRYLIKTRGQQVTLSCSPISGHRSVSWYQQTPGQGLQFLFEYFSETQRNKGNFPGRFSGRQFSNSRSEMNVSTLELGDSALYLCASSRTGPNEKLFFGSGTQLSVL.

The chain carries TRBV5-6 and TRBJ2-1; tentatively, D is TRBD2 (7 bases). The CDR3 length is 15 residues. Germline lookup yields CDR1 SGHDT and CDR2 YYEEEE. The V gene lost 0 bases and the J gene lost 8 bases, with 15 bases spanning the gap. CDR3 DNA sequence: TGTGCCAGCAGCTTGGGCGGGGGCCCCGCCGATGAGCAGTTCTTC. It is translated as CASSLGGGPADEQFF.

DNA for the CDR3: TGTGCCAGCAGCATAACCACAGGGTTCACTGAAGCTTTCTTT. Translating it yields CASSITTGFTEAFF. The rearrangement uses TRBV7-9 and TRBJ1-1; possible D gene TRBD1, 6 bases. CDR1 and CDR2 (germline): SEHNR, FQNEAQ (reference sequence). The CDR3 loop spans 14 amino acids. The V gene lost 5 bases and the J gene lost 4 bases, with 14 bases spanning the gap.

In DNA, the CDR3 is TGTGCCAGCAGTTTAATTGGCCAGAGCAATCAGCCCCAGCATTTT. Residues: CASSLIGQSNQPQHF. This chain connects TRBV27 to TRBJ1-5; unclear D gene. Germline V gene sequence: CDR1 MNHEY, CDR2 SMNVEV (reference sequence). This CDR3 has 15 amino acids. The V and J ends lost 2 bases and 1 base respectively, with 9 bases between them.

This CDR3 is CASSRDSNYQYF. In nucleotides, the CDR3 is TGTGCCAGCAGTCGGGACTCCAACTACCAGTACTTC. The V and J genes are TRBV12-3 or TRBV12-4 and TRBJ2-5; D possibly corresponds to TRBD2 (6 bases). The CDR3 consists of 12 residues. Trimming removed 5 bases from V and 10 bases from J, with 14 bases in between.

V gene TRBV10-3 combines with J gene TRBJ2-7; 9 bases agree with TRBD1. The CDR3 runs to 15 residues. Germline trimming cut 5 bases from V and 2 bases from J; bases unmatched to any gene: 7. Per germline, CDR1 ENHRY and CDR2 SYGVKD. The CDR3 DNA reads TGTGCCATCAGTCTCGGGACAGGGCGGACCTACGAGCAGTACTTC. This encodes CAISLGTGRTYEQYF.

V usage is TRBV29-1 and J usage is TRBJ1-1, with D hard to call. Trimming took 4 bases from V and 0 from J, leaving 6 bases between them. The CDR3 consists of 12 residues. The V gene's germline CDR1 is SQVTM and CDR2 ANQGSEA. The DNA of the CDR3 is TGCAGCGTTGCTCGGGTGAACACTGAAGCTTTCTTT. This sequence encodes CSVARVNTEAFF.

This chain links TRBV3-1 (or the pseudogene TRBV3-2) with TRBJ2-5, with 11 bases identical to TRBD2. The V segment lost 1 base and the J segment 13 bases; nucleotides outside the gene matches: 5. This CDR3 contains 13 residues. The germline CDR1 and CDR2 sequences are LGHDT and YNNKEL (reference sequence). DNA of the CDR3: TGTGCCAGCAGCCAAGGACTAGCGGGGCCCCCGTACTTC. It translates to CASSQGLAGPPYF.

This clone was seen a few times. The chain combines TRBV7-9 with TRBJ1-2, with 7 bases matching TRBD1. The ends lost 0 bases at V and 4 bases at J; junction bases unmatched: 8. From germline, CDR1 is SEHNR and CDR2 FQNEAQ (reference sequence). The CDR3 loop spans 16 amino acids. For the CDR3, the DNA is TGTGCCAGCAGCTTAGCCGGCTTGACAGGGACCTATGGCTACACCTTC. Translating gives CASSLAGLTGTYGYTF.

The chain recombines TRBV2 with TRBJ2-2; 9 nucleotides align to TRBD2. This CDR3 is built from 17 residues. V trimming: 1 base; J trimming: 4 bases; junction bases outside the gene matches: 7. Germline CDR1 is SNHLY and CDR2 is FYNNEI. The CDR3: CASSEEGTSLRTGELFF. The CDR3 region has the DNA TGTGCCAGCAGTGAAGAAGGGACTAGCCTTCGCACCGGGGAGCTGTTTTTT.

V gene TRBV27 combines with J gene TRBJ2-4; 8 bases align to TRBD1. The V gene's germline CDR1 is MNHEY and CDR2 SMNVEV (reference sequence). This CDR3 has 17 residues. Germline trimming cut 0 bases from V and 9 bases from J; bases unmatched to any gene: 13. Here the CDR3 reads CASSLSRTGNLIGIQYF. CDR3 bases: TGTGCCAGCAGTTTATCGAGGACAGGGAACTTAATAGGCATTCAGTACTTC.

The gene calls are TRBV12-5 and TRBJ1-3; D not certain. Germline lookup yields CDR1 LGHNT and CDR2 FRNRAP. The CDR3 runs to 13 residues. V lost 1 base, J lost 2 bases, and 3 bases lay in between. CDR3 sequence reads: CASGLGTGNTIYF. The CDR3 nucleotides are TGTGCTAGTGGTTTGGGTACTGGAAACACCATATATTTT.

The chain recombines TRBV7-3 with TRBJ2-7, with D possibly being TRBD1 (5 bases). The germline CDR1 and CDR2 sequences are SGHTA and FQGTGA. Trimming removed 5 bases at V and 2 bases at J, with 10 bases between. The CDR3 covers 13 residues. Here the CDR3 reads CASSKDRAYEQYF. The CDR3 DNA is TGTGCCAGCAGCAAAGACAGAGCCTACGAGCAGTACTTC.

The V call is TRBV6-7, the J call TRBJ1-4, with D possibly being TRBD1 (5 bases). TRBV6-7 counts as an open reading frame of uncertain function. Trimming left V 2 bases short and J 7 bases short, with 14 bases between. The CDR3 loop spans 15 amino acids. This chain's CDR3 is CASSYGASLTEKLFF. Here the CDR3 DNA reads TGTGCCAGCAGTTACGGGGCCTCCCTGACTGAAAAACTGTTTTTT.

The chain joins TRBV28 to TRBJ1-3; TRBD1 aligns across 7 bases. Germline V gene sequence: CDR1 MDHEN, CDR2 SYDVKM. Trimming took 2 bases from V and 0 from J; bases not matched to a gene: 4. The CDR3 runs 16 residues. In DNA form, the CDR3 reads TGTGCCAGCAGTTTACCGACAGGGTACTCTGGAAACACCATATATTTT. Translation: CASSLPTGYSGNTIYF. Together with reference TRBV28 and TRBJ1-3, the CDR3 gives the full variable domain: DVKVTQSSRYLVKRTGEKVFLECVQDMDHENMFWYRQDPGLGLRLIYFSYDVKMKEKGDIPEGYSVSREKKERFSLILESASTNQTSMYLCASSLPTGYSGNTIYFGEGSWLTVV.

CDR3 bases: TGTGCCAGCAGTGTCTTCGGGACAGGGATCGGAAACACCATATATTTT. It yields the protein CASSVFGTGIGNTIYF. The J gene is TRBJ1-3, the V gene TRBV25-1; 9 bases fit TRBD1. CDR1 and CDR2 (germline): MGHDK, SYGVNS. V dropped 4 bases and J dropped 4; count of bases not matched to a gene: 8. The CDR3 spans 16 residues. Full variable domain (missing parts from reference TRBV25-1 and TRBJ1-3): EADIYQTPRYLVIGTGKKITLECSQTMGHDKMYWYQQDPGMELHLIHYSYGVNSTEKGDLSSESTVSRIRTEHFPLTLESARPSHTSQYLCASSVFGTGIGNTIYFGEGSWLTVV.

This clone was detected only a few times. The chain uses TRBV5-4 and TRBJ1-2; no clear D. The length of the CDR3 is 12 residues. CDR1 is SGHNT, CDR2 YYREEE, per germline (reference sequence). Between the trimmed V and J ends, which lost 7 bases and 6 bases, there was a span of 13 bases. CDR3 amino acids: CASSSLRDGYTF. The CDR3 bases are TGTGCCAGCTCATCCCTGAGGGATGGCTACACCTTC.

V and J are TRBV6-5 and TRBJ1-4; D is perhaps TRBD1 (6 bases). Germline CDR1 reads MNHEY; CDR2 reads SVGAGI. This CDR3 comprises 12 residues. Trimming stripped 6 bases from V and 7 bases from J, with 9 bases between. CDR3 sequence reads: CASRVQGEKLFF. CDR3 in DNA: TGTGCCAGCAGGGTACAGGGTGAAAAACTGTTTTTT.

CDR3 bases: TGTGCCAGCAGCCAAGCTAGCGGGGGGGCTTACAATGAGCAGTTCTTC. This codes for CASSQASGGAYNEQFF. The chain employs TRBV3-1 (or the pseudogene TRBV3-2) and TRBJ2-1, with 12 bases matching TRBD2. The germline gives CDR1 LGHDT, CDR2 YNNKEL (reference sequence). J lost 4 bases, V lost 1 base, and 2 bases had no gene match. This CDR3 contains 16 residues.

This clone came up once. The rearrangement uses TRBV7-2 and TRBJ2-7; 10 bases line up with TRBD1. The CDR3 consists of 16 residues. Germline-derived CDR1 and CDR2 are SGHTA and FQGNSA. The V and J ends lost 2 bases and 4 bases, in that order; junction bases with no gene match: 8. The DNA of the CDR3 is TGTGCCAGCAGCTTAACTGGACAGGGGGGAGCATACGAGCAGTACTTC. Translating it yields CASSLTGQGGAYEQYF.

The chain combines TRBV5-1 with TRBJ1-1, with D unresolved. Per germline, CDR1 SGHRS and CDR2 YFSETQ. The CDR3 is 12 amino acids. Trimming stripped 7 bases from V and 4 bases from J, with 11 bases between. Written as DNA, the CDR3 is TGCGCCAGCGTGGAGGGTGGCACTGAAGCTTTCTTT. Encoded protein: CASVEGGTEAFF.

The V gene is TRBV3-1 (or the pseudogene TRBV3-2), the J gene TRBJ2-7; a possible D gene is TRBD1 (6 bases). Looked up from germline, CDR1 is LGHDT and CDR2 is YNNKEL (reference sequence). Trimming cost V 4 bases and J 3 bases, with 16 bases left between them. This CDR3 has 15 amino acids. CDR3 residues: CASSPGSDSFYEQYF. The DNA for the CDR3 is TGTGCCAGCAGCCCAGGATCGGACAGCTTCTACGAGCAGTACTTC.